This record looks at one T cell receptor beta chain sequence and its context. This clonotype was found a few times. It lacks a known antigen. No much larger clonotype is one base removed from it; base qualities were not supplied. These data originate in a study of T-cell memory formation after mild COVID-19 (dated by TCRdb to the early 2020s). Turning to the overall study: TCR sequence clusters from the two donors were found to be largely donor specific. Two young, previously healthy adult volunteers made up the cohort, one male and one female. In two donors, T-cell clones that expanded and contracted after mild COVID-19 were tracked by sequencing TCRalpha and TCRbeta repertoires over time.

Overall results and qualifications from the work: SARS-CoV-2 specificity was not confirmed for the second-wave clones peaking on day 37. From day 15 to 85, contracting clones showed balanced CD4/CD8 phenotypes, whereas a second wave of clones that expanded from day 15 to 37 leaned towards CD4+. Only a couple of mild cases were covered by the study, and larger cohorts that include severe cases with pre-infection samples were considered necessary. Contracting CD4+ clones appeared mostly in the CM and EM memory subsets, whereas CD8+ clones were enriched in EMRA. Some responding clones were detected in pre-infection memory, which suggested that pre-existing cross-reactive memory T cells had joined the SARS-CoV-2 response.

These reads were obtained on an Illumina NovaSeq 6000. Using 5'RACE with constant-segment primers, TCRalpha and TCRbeta cDNA libraries were constructed, with sample barcodes and unique molecular identifiers added in the process. Trizol reagent was used to extract RNA from every sample. The libraries were amplified in two PCR steps, and the second step added a second sample barcode and Illumina TruSeq adapters. Sequencing of the libraries was done on an Illumina NovaSeq, producing 2 x 150 bp paired-end reads. In the source study's methods: The reads were demultiplexed and collapsed into UMI-guided consensus sequences using migec v1.2.7. Using mixcr v2.1.11, the UMI consensuses were aligned to TRA and TRB V and J templates and assembled into clonotypes. A clonotype was counted as expanded or contracted only when both edgeR and NoisET called the clonotype significant, with the noise models trained on biological replicates. For edgeR calls, a false discovery rate-adjusted p below 0.01 and a log2 fold-change threshold of 1 were applied. As an exploratory analysis of dynamics, max-normalized trajectories of the 1000 most abundant clonotypes were examined by PCA with hierarchical clustering. Each responding clone was given a CD4 or CD8 phenotype based on the CD4+ and CD8+ repertoires, which had been sequenced separately. In TCRdb, the public reads were trimmed at Q25 with fastp and aligned with MiXCR, with productive beta chains retained. Records with the same CDR3 protein are collapsed into one entry carrying the most frequent genes and DNA. In this record, the V and J calls reflect TCRdb's handling and not the investigators' own analysis. This sample lists hundreds of thousands of distinct CDR3 sequences; about an eighth were detected once. The ten largest clonotypes hold 22% of the sample.

Deletion took 0 bases off V and 6 bases off J, with a span of 9 bases between the germline ends. Via the germline V gene, CDR1 is LGHNA and CDR2 YSLEER. Its CDR3 holds 14 amino acids, cysteine through phenylalanine. The sequence is cut down to CDR3 DNA, 42 bases in frame from base 1. Ficoll-Paque density gradient centrifugation was used to isolate PBMCs. The sequence links TRBV4-3 to TRBJ2-4, with a tentative D gene TRBD2 over 5 matching bases. This sequence originates from a young man who had mild COVID-19 (a few samples of this study predate the infection). The sample titles of this study are shuffled in the database, so cell type and time point are left out; the donor was told from shared clones. Material for sequencing was PBMCs or a T cell subset sorted from them (not recorded which). DNA sequence: TGCGCCAGCAGCCAAGACGGGGTAGGAAACATTCAGTACTTC. Its protein reads: CASSQDGVGNIQYF.